A single sample is the source of the 6 T cell receptor beta chains below, sequenced in a study of T cell changes during pregnancy in multiple sclerosis. Assay: immunoSEQ multiplex PCR; the TCRdb copy retains only in-frame clones and omits some. The sample lists 85,000 to 90,000 clones; around 90% were seen once. Sequences were derived from peripheral blood, sampled in the first trimester of pregnancy. The receptor source for this set is a female donor in good health, enrolled as a control in a pregnancy study.

This sequence joins TRBV18 and TRBJ2-3; maybe TRBD2 (5 bases). The germline gives CDR1 KGHSH, CDR2 LQKENI. CDR3 length: 16 residues. V lost 4 bases and J 0 bases, leaving 14 bases between the germline ends. As DNA, the CDR3 is TGTGCCAGCTCACTCTTCCAGGACTTTAGCACAGATACGCAGTATTTT. Residues: CASSLFQDFSTDTQYF.

V usage is TRBV7-3 and J usage is TRBJ2-7, with 11 bases matching TRBD1. V lost 5 bases and J lost 6; bases outside the gene matches: 9. Germline values: CDR1 SGHTA, CDR2 FQGTGA. The CDR3 extends over 15 amino acids. The CDR3 is CASSPRDRGTGEQYF. The CDR3 DNA follows: TGTGCCAGCAGCCCTCGGGACAGGGGGACAGGCGAGCAGTACTTC.

The genes are TRBV11-2 and TRBJ1-3; no definite D call. Germline V gene sequence: CDR1 SGHAT, CDR2 FQNNGV. The CDR3 runs 17 residues. V dropped 0 bases and J dropped 0 bases, with 12 bases sitting between them. The DNA of the CDR3 is TGTGCCAGCAGCTTAGAGTCAGCGATGAGCTCTGGAAACACCATATATTTT. It specifies CASSLESAMSSGNTIYF.

This chain joins TRBV14 and TRBJ2-3; a possible D gene is TRBD1 (5 bases). V dropped 0 bases and J dropped 1 base, with 11 bases sitting between them. The CDR3 totals 16 residues. The germline CDR1 and CDR2 sequences are SGHDN and FVKESK. The CDR3 region has the DNA TGTGCCAGCAGCCAAGAATGGGGCGCAGGCACAGATACGCAGTATTTT. Amino acids: CASSQEWGAGTDTQYF.

The gene calls are TRBV14 and TRBJ2-7; 7 bases align to TRBD1. The CDR3 has 14 amino acids. Losses at the gene ends were 4 bases for V and 5 bases for J; bases not matched to a gene: 8. CDR1 and CDR2 from the germline V gene are SGHDN and FVKESK. The CDR3 DNA is TGTGCCAGCAGCCTGTGGTCGGACAGGCACGAGCAGTACTTC. It encodes CASSLWSDRHEQYF.

The chain combines TRBV28 with TRBJ1-1, with a weak D call TRBD1 (5 bases). V shed 6 bases and J shed 4 bases, with 18 bases lying between them. Germline values: CDR1 MDHEN, CDR2 SYDVKM. The CDR3 is 15 residues long. DNA for the CDR3: TGTGCCAGCAGGTCCCCGGCCCATAGGGGCACTGAAGCTTTCTTT. Protein sequence: CASRSPAHRGTEAFF.